This TCR beta chain derives from a study of cytomegalovirus exposure and HLA in healthy donors. The study's findings and limits: Later on, an analysis showed TCR association rates differing by HLA locus, with DRB1 the most and HLA-C the fewest. Reportedly, TCR beta sequences accurately predicted HLA-A and HLA-B alleles in most subjects.

At the time of sampling, donors were nominally healthy, though unrecorded immune exposures were likely. Germline V lookup: CDR1 SGHTA, CDR2 FQGNSA. The CDR3 sequence is 16 residues long. V shed 3 bases, J shed 4 bases, and the junction held 11 bases outside the gene matches. Of note for this clone: Its antigen remains unknown.

Primers for the PCR totalled 60 Vbeta and 13 Jbeta. Using immunoSEQ multiplex PCR, the repertoire was profiled, and TCRdb retains in-frame clones only, with some absent. This table holds about 110,000 clones, over 70% found once. This sequence originates from a woman between 40 and 50 years old in good health and CMV-seronegative. The rearrangement links TRBV7-2 to TRBJ2-7; 8 bases fit TRBD2. The sample comprised PBMCs. In nucleotides, the CDR3 is TGTGCCAGCAGCTTCCAGACGGGAGGGTTGGGGTACGAGCAGTACTTC. This gives the protein CASSFQTGGLGYEQYF.